Presented here are 20 T cell receptor beta chains from one specimen sequenced in a study of tissue T cells after allogeneic stem cell transplantation. The repertoire was sequenced with immunoSEQ multiplex PCR; TCRdb's copy has only in-frame clones and lacks some. The sample contains about 5,600 clones, around 50% of which appear only once. Time point of the sample: mouse harvest day 7 after allogeneic transplant. Mouse grafts combined 10^7 T-cell-depleted bone marrow cells with 10^6 splenic CD5+ T cells. The sample taken for sequencing was gut tissue. These receptors all stem from a female BALB/c mouse given C57BL/6 T cells with graft-versus-host disease after an allogeneic hematopoietic cell transplant.

In the case of this clone: The gene names here belong to mouse. The CDR3 sequence is CASSPVLNTGQLYF. The DNA read from the CDR3 is TGTGCCAGCAGTCCGGTCCTAAACACCGGGCAGCTCTAC. This chain connects TRBV26 to TRBJ2-2; no clear D. The CDR3 extends 1 residue past the end of the read, so its final part is completed from the germline J gene. This CDR3 contains 14 residues. Per germline, CDR1 KGHPV and CDR2 FQNQEV (reference sequence). Trimming stripped 4 bases from V and 1 base from J, with 7 bases between.

With respect to this clone: Mouse gene names and germline throughout. The read ends 1 residue early relative to the CDR3; the germline J gene fills the gap. This rearrangement joins TRBV12-2 to TRBJ2-7, with TRBD2 matching over 8 bases. The CDR3 is 13 residues long. Germline CDR1 reads SGHLS; CDR2 reads HYDKME. With 1 base clipped from V and 7 bases from J, the junction kept 5 bases outside the gene matches. CDR3 protein: CASSLGGAREQYF. The DNA read from the CDR3 is TGTGCCAGCTCTCTGGGGGGGGCGAGGGAACAGTAC.

A word on this clone: Any gene name here is a mouse gene name. The CDR3 is CASSLGDIGSPLYF. The sequenced part of the CDR3 DNA is TGTGCCAGCTCTCTCGGGGACATTGGCTCGCCCCTCTAC. The gene calls are TRBV12-2 and TRBJ1-6; D might be TRBD1 (6 bases). The read finishes 1 residue shy of the CDR3 end, and the germline J gene is used to complete it. TRBJ1-6 falls under the ORF class, with uncertain function. The germline V gene has CDR1 SGHLS and CDR2 HYDKME. The CDR3 contains 14 residues. V was cut by 0 bases and J by 10 bases, with 12 bases left in between.

On this clone: Germline and genes: mouse. Sequencing ends 1 residue short of the CDR3 end; the germline J gene provides the rest. V and J are TRBV16 and TRBJ1-3, with D perhaps matching TRBD1 (5 bases). The V gene lost 2 bases and the J gene lost 4 bases, with 9 bases spanning the gap. The CDR3 runs 14 residues. CDR1 is SGHSA and CDR2 is FRNQAP in the germline V gene. CDR3 DNA, as far as it was read: TGTGCAAGCAGCTTATGGCAGGGCGGAAATACGCTCTAT. Translated, it gives CASSLWQGGNTLY. The CDR3, in full, reads CASSLWQGGNTLYF.

This clone has more than one count but fewer than ten. The gene names given are mouse names. The sequence runs out 1 residue before the end of the CDR3; the remainder is reconstructed from the germline J gene. This chain joins TRBV3 and TRBJ2-7; possibly TRBD2 for D (5 bases). Germline V CDR1 and CDR2: SNHLY, FYNGKV (reference sequence). The V and J ends lost 3 bases and 4 bases respectively, with 7 bases between them. CDR3 length equals 12 residues. The covered CDR3 bases are TGTGCCAGCAGCTTCGCTGGGTATGAACAGTAC. This sequence encodes CASSFAGYEQY. The full CDR3 sequence reads CASSFAGYEQYF.

In its sample, this clone was seen a few times. All gene names here are mouse names. The read comes to an end 1 residue before the CDR3 does, leaving the germline J gene to fill in the end. The gene calls are TRBV26 and TRBJ2-4, with 8 bases lining up with TRBD1. V trimming: 5 bases; J trimming: 3 bases; junction bases outside the gene matches: 1. The CDR3 runs to 13 residues. Per the germline V gene, CDR1 is KGHPV and CDR2 is FQNQEV (reference sequence). CDR3 sequence reads: CASSWTGQNTLYF. The part of the CDR3 DNA that was read is TGTGCCAGCAGTTGGACAGGGCAAAACACCTTGTAC.

Points on this clone: Gene names and germline match the mouse. The read ends 1 residue early relative to the CDR3; the germline J gene fills the gap. V and J are TRBV12-2 and TRBJ1-1, with D possibly being TRBD1 (5 bases). Germline-derived CDR1 and CDR2 are SGHLS and HYDKME. V lost 4 bases to trimming and J lost 2 bases, with 10 bases between them. The CDR3 contains 13 residues. CDR3 DNA (partial): TGTGCCAGCTCCCAGACAGTTAACACAGAAGTCTTC. Its translation: CASSQTVNTEVF. The whole CDR3 sequence reads CASSQTVNTEVFF.

As concerns this clone: Gene labels here are mouse ones. CDR3 DNA, as far as it was read: TGTGCCAGCAGCCAAATAACTGGACTGGGGGGGGAGGAACAGTAC. This codes for CASSQITGLGGEEQY. The whole CDR3 sequence is CASSQITGLGGEEQYF. This chain joins TRBV2 and TRBJ2-7; TRBD2 aligns across 12 bases. The CDR3 end lies 1 residue beyond the end of the read and is filled in from the germline J gene. Germline CDR1 and CDR2: LGHNA and YSYQKL. The V gene end was trimmed by 2 bases and the J gene end by 7 bases; junction bases not matched to a gene: 9. This CDR3 comprises 16 residues.

Notes on this clone: Gene names and germline match the mouse. The sequence runs out 1 residue before the end of the CDR3; the remainder is reconstructed from the germline J gene. This chain links TRBV16 with TRBJ1-3; D is undetermined. The CDR3 sequence is 13 residues long. CDR1 SGHSA and CDR2 FRNQAP come from the germline V gene. V shed 0 bases and J shed 4 bases, with 4 bases lying between them. The CDR3 sequence is CASSLDWGNTLYF. The covered CDR3 bases are TGTGCAAGCAGCTTAGATTGGGGAAATACGCTCTAT.

With regard to this clone: Gene names refer to mouse genes. The sequenced part of the CDR3 DNA is TGTGCCTGGAGTCTAGTAGGGGGGCGGGTGGATGCTGAGCAGTTC. It encodes CAWSLVGGRVDAEQF. The entire CDR3 sequence reads CAWSLVGGRVDAEQFF. The genes are TRBV31 and TRBJ2-1; tentatively, D is TRBD2 (7 bases). The read halts 1 residue ahead of the CDR3 end, with the missing end drawn from the germline J gene. The CDR3 length is 16 residues. Trimming took off 0 bases at V and 5 bases at J, with 17 bases between the two ends. Germline V gives CDR1 GKSSPN, CDR2 SITVG.

Note on this clone: Mouse germline and gene names are used. The sequenced fragment ends 1 residue before the CDR3 boundary, so the rest is inferred from the germline J gene. This chain connects TRBV26 to TRBJ2-4; D possibly matches TRBD1 or TRBD2 (6 bases each). Germline assignment: CDR1 KGHPV and CDR2 FQNQEV (reference sequence). Trimming took off 2 bases at V and 8 bases at J, with 11 bases between the two ends. The CDR3 totals 13 residues. The part of the CDR3 DNA that was read is TGTGCCAGCAGTCTGGGGGGCGCGGTCACCTTGTAC. Its translation: CASSLGGAVTLY. In full, the CDR3 reads CASSLGGAVTLYF.

In this sample, this clone turned up once. Genes and germline are mouse. Read data end 1 residue before the CDR3 end; the end is taken from the germline J gene. The rearrangement uses TRBV12-1 and TRBJ2-7; either TRBD1 or TRBD2 may fit D (5 bases each). Per the germline V gene, CDR1 is SGHSN and CDR2 is HYEKVE. Trimming shortened V by 0 bases and J by 7 bases, and 12 bases separated the two germline ends. This CDR3 region has 13 residues. CDR3 sequence reads: CASSLEVGREQYF. The sequenced CDR3 bases are TGTGCCAGCTCTCTCGAAGTGGGGCGAGAACAGTAC.

As for this clone: Gene names are mouse gene names. Coverage ceases 1 residue before the CDR3 finishes, and the germline J gene fills in the end. The rearrangement joins TRBV24 to TRBJ1-2, with a tentative D call TRBD1 (6 bases). The CDR3 runs 14 residues. The germline V gene has CDR1 KGHTA and CDR2 FRNEEI. With 2 bases removed from V and 0 bases from J, the gap between germline ends came to 7 bases. CDR3 protein: CASSLNRANSDYTF. Incomplete CDR3 DNA: TGTGCCAGCAGTCTGAACAGGGCAAACTCCGACTACACC.

The table lists this clone with a few counts. The listed genes are named as in mouse. The read finishes 1 residue shy of the CDR3 end, and the germline J gene is used to complete it. The rearrangement joins TRBV13-3 to TRBJ2-5; TRBD2 agrees at 9 bases. CDR1 and CDR2 (germline): NNHDY, SYVADS. There are 12 residues in the CDR3. J was trimmed by 6 bases and V by 4 bases; bases with no gene match: 0. The CDR3 reads CASSTGGDTQYF. CDR3 DNA (partial): TGTGCCAGCAGTACTGGGGGGGACACCCAGTAC.

Worth noting for this clone: The genes and germline here are from mouse. The read comes to an end 1 residue before the CDR3 does, leaving the germline J gene to fill in the end. V is TRBV26 and J is TRBJ1-4; D is undetermined. CDR3 length: 14 amino acids. Germline loops: CDR1 KGHPV, CDR2 FQNQEV (reference sequence). With 8 bases removed from V and 0 bases from J, the gap between germline ends came to 10 bases. CDR3 bases read: TGTGCCAGCGTACACATCTTTTCCAACGAAAGATTATTT. It translates to CASVHIFSNERLF. The CDR3 as a whole reads CASVHIFSNERLFF.

As for this clone: Germline and genes here are mouse. Read coverage stops 1 residue before the CDR3 terminus; the germline J gene supplies the remainder. The chain links TRBV23 to TRBJ1-4. Germline assignment: CDR1 KGHTA and CDR2 FQNQQP. The CDR3 is 13 residues long. The CDR3 DNA, read in part, is TGCTCCAGCAGTCAAGCATACAACGAAAGATTATTT. Translating gives CSSSQAYNERLF. In full, the CDR3 is CSSSQAYNERLFF.

This clone was picked up a small number of times. Genes and germline are mouse. From the germline J gene comes the end of the CDR3, since the read stops 1 residue before it. The chain has TRBV26 and TRBJ1-2; the match to TRBD1 covers 7 bases. After removal of 4 bases from V and 0 bases from J, the junction contained 2 bases not matched to a gene. The CDR3 consists of 14 residues. Germline assignment: CDR1 KGHPV and CDR2 FQNQEV (reference sequence). The CDR3 bases that were read are TGTGCCAGCAGTCCGGGACAGCCAAACTCCGACTACACC. It translates to CASSPGQPNSDYT. The full-length CDR3 reads as CASSPGQPNSDYTF.

Notes on this clone: Mouse germline and gene names are used. The read terminates 1 residue before the CDR3 end, so the remaining end is supplied by the germline J gene. V and J are TRBV12-2 and TRBJ1-5; no clear D gene. Germline CDR1 reads SGHLS; CDR2 reads HYDKME. V lost 1 base and J lost 3, with 3 bases in between. CDR3 length: 12 residues. CDR3 residues: CASSLGNQAPLF. The DNA read from the CDR3 is TGTGCCAGCTCTCTAGGCAACCAGGCTCCGCTT.

This clone appeared a few times. Genes and germline come from the mouse. The read falls 1 residue short of the CDR3 end, and the missing part is taken from the germline J gene. The rearrangement joins TRBV26 to TRBJ2-3; 9 nucleotides match TRBD2. The CDR3 loop spans 15 amino acids. The junction had 4 bases not matched to a gene; V was cut back by 4 bases and J by 2 bases. The germline CDR1 and CDR2 sequences are KGHPV and FQNQEV (reference sequence). CDR3 bases read: TGTGCCAGCAGTCCCGGACTGGGGTTTGCAGAAACGCTGTAT. This codes for CASSPGLGFAETLY. The whole CDR3 sequence reads CASSPGLGFAETLYF. The whole variable domain, remainder taken from reference TRBV26 and TRBJ2-3, is NSKVIQTPRYLVKGQGQKAKMRCIPEKGHPVVFWYQQNKNNEFKFLINFQNQEVLQQIDMTEKRFSAECPSNSPCSLEIQSSEAGDSALYLCASSPGLGFAETLYFGSGTRLTVL.

This clone has more than one count but fewer than ten. Germline and genes: mouse. Read data end 1 residue before the CDR3 end; the end is taken from the germline J gene. V is TRBV26 and J is TRBJ2-7; 11 bases agree with TRBD1. Trimming cost V 4 bases and J 6 bases; bases outside gene matches: 2. The germline V gene has CDR1 KGHPV and CDR2 FQNQEV (reference sequence). The CDR3 is 13 residues long. CDR3 in amino acids: CASSPDRGLEQYF. Incomplete CDR3 DNA: TGTGCCAGCAGTCCGGACAGGGGGCTTGAACAGTAC.